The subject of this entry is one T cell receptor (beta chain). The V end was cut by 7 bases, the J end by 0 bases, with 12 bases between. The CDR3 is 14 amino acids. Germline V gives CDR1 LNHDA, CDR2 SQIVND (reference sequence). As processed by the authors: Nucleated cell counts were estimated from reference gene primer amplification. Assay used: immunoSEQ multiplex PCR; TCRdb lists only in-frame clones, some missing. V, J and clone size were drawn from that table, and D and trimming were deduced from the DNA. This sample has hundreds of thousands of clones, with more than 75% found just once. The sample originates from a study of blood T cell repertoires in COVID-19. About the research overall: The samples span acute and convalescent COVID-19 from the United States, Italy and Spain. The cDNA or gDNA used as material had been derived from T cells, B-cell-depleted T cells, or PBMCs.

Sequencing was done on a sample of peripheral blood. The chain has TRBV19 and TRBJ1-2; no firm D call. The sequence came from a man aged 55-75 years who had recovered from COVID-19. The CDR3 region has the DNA TGTGCCAGTACCACAGAGTTAGCTAACTATGGCTACACCTTC. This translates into CASTTELANYGYTF.